This T cell receptor beta chain was recorded in a study of T cell clonotyping in hematopoietic cell transplantation. The sample's time point: recipient sample about 28 days before transplant, after cytoreduction. Samples: about 28 days before transplant, then days 30, 100 and 180 after. Notes on the study in general: Pathologically expanded recipient clonotypes increased progressively from day 30 to day 180 as diversity fell.

Germline CDR1 and CDR2: SNHLY and FYNNEI. The CDR3 extends over 15 amino acids. V lost 5 bases to trimming and J lost 0 bases, with 11 bases between them. Profiling relied on immunoSEQ multiplex PCR, and the TCRdb table lists in-frame clones only, not all of them. The data show tens of thousands of clones, about 92% seen once. On this clone itself: Its antigen is currently unknown.

The chain has TRBV2 and TRBJ1-3; D unclear. Specimen: peripheral blood mononuclear cells, collected before stem cell transplant. This clonotype originated in a man aged 50 or older with acute myeloid leukemia. Some clones in this sample may be carry-over from other donors' samples. CDR3 sequence (DNA): TGTGCCAGCAGTACCGACGGGTTCTCTGGAAACACCATATATTTT. Its translation: CASSTDGFSGNTIYF.